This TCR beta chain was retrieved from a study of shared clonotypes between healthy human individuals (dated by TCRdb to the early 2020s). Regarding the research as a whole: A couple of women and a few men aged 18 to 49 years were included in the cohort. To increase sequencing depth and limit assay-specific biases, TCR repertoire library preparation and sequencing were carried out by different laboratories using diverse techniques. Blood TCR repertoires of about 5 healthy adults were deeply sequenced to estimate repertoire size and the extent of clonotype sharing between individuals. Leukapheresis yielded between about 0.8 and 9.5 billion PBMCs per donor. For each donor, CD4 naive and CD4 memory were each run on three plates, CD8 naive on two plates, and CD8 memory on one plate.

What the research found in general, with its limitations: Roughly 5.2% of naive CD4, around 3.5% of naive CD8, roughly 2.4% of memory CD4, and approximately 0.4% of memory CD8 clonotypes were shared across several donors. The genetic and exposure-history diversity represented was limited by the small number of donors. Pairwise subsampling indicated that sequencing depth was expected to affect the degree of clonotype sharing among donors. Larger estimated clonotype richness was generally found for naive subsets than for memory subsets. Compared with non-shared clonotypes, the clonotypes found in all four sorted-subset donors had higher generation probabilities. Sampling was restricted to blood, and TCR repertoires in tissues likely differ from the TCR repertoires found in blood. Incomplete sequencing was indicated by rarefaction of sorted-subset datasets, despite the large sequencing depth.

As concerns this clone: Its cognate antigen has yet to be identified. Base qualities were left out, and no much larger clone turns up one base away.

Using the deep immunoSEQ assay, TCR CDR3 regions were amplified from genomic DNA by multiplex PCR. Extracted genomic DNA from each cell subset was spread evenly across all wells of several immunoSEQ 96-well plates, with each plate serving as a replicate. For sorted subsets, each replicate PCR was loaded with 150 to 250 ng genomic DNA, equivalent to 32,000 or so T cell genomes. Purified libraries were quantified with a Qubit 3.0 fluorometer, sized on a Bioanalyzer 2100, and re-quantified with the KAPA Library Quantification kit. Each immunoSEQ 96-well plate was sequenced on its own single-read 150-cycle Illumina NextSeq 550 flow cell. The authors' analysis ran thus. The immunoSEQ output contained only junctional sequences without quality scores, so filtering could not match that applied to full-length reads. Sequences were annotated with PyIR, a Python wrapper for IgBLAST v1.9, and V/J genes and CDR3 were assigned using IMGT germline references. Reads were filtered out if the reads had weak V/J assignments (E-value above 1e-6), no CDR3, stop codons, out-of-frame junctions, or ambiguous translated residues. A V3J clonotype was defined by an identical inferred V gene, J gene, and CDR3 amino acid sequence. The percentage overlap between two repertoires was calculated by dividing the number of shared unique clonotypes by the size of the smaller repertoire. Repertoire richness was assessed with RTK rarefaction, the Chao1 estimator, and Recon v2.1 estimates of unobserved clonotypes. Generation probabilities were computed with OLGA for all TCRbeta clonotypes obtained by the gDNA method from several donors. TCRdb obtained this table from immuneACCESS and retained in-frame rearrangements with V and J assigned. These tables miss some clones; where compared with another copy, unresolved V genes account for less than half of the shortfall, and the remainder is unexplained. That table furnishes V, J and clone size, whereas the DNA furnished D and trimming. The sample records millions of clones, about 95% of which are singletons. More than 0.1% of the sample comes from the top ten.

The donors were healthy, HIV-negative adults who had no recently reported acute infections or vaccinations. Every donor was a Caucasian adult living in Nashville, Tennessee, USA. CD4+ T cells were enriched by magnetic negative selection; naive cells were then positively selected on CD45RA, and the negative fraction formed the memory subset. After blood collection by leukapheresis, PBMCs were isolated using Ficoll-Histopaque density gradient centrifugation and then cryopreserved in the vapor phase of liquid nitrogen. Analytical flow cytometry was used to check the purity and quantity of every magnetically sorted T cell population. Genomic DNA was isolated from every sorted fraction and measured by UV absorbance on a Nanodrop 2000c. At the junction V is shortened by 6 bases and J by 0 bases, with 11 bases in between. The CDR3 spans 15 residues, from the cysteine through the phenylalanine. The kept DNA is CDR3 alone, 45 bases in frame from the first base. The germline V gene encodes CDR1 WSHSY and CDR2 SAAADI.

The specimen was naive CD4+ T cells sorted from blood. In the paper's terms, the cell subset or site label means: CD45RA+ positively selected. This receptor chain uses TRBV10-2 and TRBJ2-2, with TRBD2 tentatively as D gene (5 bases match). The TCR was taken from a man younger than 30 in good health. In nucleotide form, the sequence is TGCGCCAGCAGGGACTTTGGGGCGAACACCGGGGAGCTGTTTTTT. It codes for CASRDFGANTGELFF.